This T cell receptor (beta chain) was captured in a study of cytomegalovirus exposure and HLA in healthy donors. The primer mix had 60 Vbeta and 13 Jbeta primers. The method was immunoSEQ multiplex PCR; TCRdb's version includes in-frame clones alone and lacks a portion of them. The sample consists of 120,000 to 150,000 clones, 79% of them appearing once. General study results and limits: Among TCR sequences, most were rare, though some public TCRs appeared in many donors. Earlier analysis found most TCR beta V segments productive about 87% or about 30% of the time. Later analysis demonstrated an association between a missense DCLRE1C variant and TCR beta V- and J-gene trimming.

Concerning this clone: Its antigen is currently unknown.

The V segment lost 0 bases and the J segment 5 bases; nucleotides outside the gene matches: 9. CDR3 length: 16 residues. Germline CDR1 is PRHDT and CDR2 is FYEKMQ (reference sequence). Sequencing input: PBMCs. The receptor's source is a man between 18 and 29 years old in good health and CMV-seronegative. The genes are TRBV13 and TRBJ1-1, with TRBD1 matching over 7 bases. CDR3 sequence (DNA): TGTGCCAGCAGCTTAGGCCCCGGGACAGTCGATACTGAAGCTTTCTTT. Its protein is CASSLGPGTVDTEAFF.